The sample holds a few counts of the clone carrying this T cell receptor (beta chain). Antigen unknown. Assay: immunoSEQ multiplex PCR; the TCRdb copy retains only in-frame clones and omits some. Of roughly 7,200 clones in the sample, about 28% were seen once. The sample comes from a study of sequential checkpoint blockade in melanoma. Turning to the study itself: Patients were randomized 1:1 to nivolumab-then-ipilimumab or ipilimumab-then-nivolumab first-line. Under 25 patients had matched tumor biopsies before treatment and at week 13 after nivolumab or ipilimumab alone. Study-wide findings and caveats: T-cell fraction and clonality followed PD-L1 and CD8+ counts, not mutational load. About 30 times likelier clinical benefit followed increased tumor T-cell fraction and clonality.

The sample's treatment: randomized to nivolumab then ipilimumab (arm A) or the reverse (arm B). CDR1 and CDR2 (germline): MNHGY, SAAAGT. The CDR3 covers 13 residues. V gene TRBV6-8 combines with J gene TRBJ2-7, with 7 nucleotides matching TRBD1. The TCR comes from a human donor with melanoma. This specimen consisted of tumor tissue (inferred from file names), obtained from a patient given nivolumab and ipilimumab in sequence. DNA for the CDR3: TGTGTCATCAGTTGGGGACAGAACGACGAGCAGTACTTC. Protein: CVISWGQNDEQYF.